Following are 22 T cell receptor beta chains from one sample sequenced in a study of response to subunit inactivated influenza vaccine. TCRdb analysed the RT-PCR reads with MiXCR anew, one entry per CDR3 protein. The sample includes some 480,000 distinct CDR3 sequences, around 9.9% of them seen just once. Sequenced here: PBMCs from blood, sampled around seven weeks after vaccination. These receptors came from a man over 45 who received an inactivated influenza vaccine.

This clonotype has just a few counts. The chain combines TRBV6-1 with TRBJ1-1, with TRBD1 matching over 8 bases. V shed 5 bases and J 4 bases; nucleotides not matched to a gene: 9. This CDR3 is built from 15 residues. Germline CDR1 and CDR2: MNHNS and SASEGT. The CDR3 DNA sequence: TGTGCCAGCAGTCCCGGGACAGGCCGGGGCACTGAAGCTTTCTTT. Translation gives CASSPGTGRGTEAFF.

This clonotype was detected ten times or more. The chain uses TRBV4-2 and TRBJ1-5; no reliable D call. Trimming removed 0 bases from V and 2 bases from J, with 11 bases in between. CDR3 length: 16 residues. CDR1 and CDR2 (germline): LGHNA, YNFKEQ. The CDR3 region has the DNA TGTGCCAGCAGCCAAGATTCAGCCGGGGGCAATCAGCCCCAGCATTTT. Encoded protein: CASSQDSAGGNQPQHF.

This clonotype occurred many times. The rearrangement uses TRBV28 and TRBJ2-1; TRBD2 agrees at 11 bases. The CDR3 covers 16 residues. V lost 3 bases to trimming and J lost 3 bases; unmatched junction nucleotides: 4. Per germline, CDR1 MDHEN and CDR2 SYDVKM. The CDR3 DNA is TGTGCCAGCAGTTTGTTTGGGACTAGCGGCTACAATGAGCAGTTCTTC. Encoded protein: CASSLFGTSGYNEQFF.

This clonotype was detected many times. The gene calls are TRBV12-3 or TRBV12-4 and TRBJ2-2; D is ambiguous. Between the trimmed V and J ends, which lost 3 bases and 6 bases, there was a span of 5 bases. CDR3 length: 12 amino acids. As DNA, the CDR3 is TGTGCCAGCAGTTTCTCTCCCGGGGAGCTGTTTTTT. Translation gives CASSFSPGELFF.

This sequence joins TRBV20-1 and TRBJ2-1, with TRBD1 matching over 11 bases. From germline, CDR1 is DFQATT and CDR2 SNEGSKA (reference sequence). After removal of 4 bases from V and 1 base from J, the junction contained 9 bases not matched to a gene. The CDR3 is 17 residues long. This CDR3 is CSAIFPGQGGSYNEQFF. Written as DNA, the CDR3 is TGCAGTGCTATATTTCCGGGACAGGGGGGGTCCTACAATGAGCAGTTCTTC.

There are a few counts of this clonotype. The chain uses TRBV6-2 or TRBV6-3 and TRBJ1-1; a possible D gene is TRBD1 (5 bases). The V end was cut by 4 bases, the J end by 3 bases, with 15 bases between. The CDR3 totals 15 residues. Germline V lookup: CDR1 MNHEY, CDR2 SVGEGT. CDR3 sequence reads: CASSSRADGDTEAFF. DNA for the CDR3: TGTGCCAGCAGTTCCAGGGCCGACGGAGACACTGAAGCTTTCTTT.

The chain links TRBV12-3 or TRBV12-4 to TRBJ1-1, with 10 positions matching TRBD1. The CDR3 spans 15 residues. V was clipped by 5 bases and J by 1 base; unmatched bases: 4. The CDR3 reads CASSKTGGANTEAFF. In nucleotides, the CDR3 is TGTGCCAGCAGTAAGACAGGGGGCGCGAACACTGAAGCTTTCTTT.

V gene TRBV7-2 combines with J gene TRBJ2-7; possibly TRBD2 for D (6 bases). CDR3 length: 16 residues. Germline loops: CDR1 SGHTA, CDR2 FQGNSA. The V end was cut by 1 base, the J end by 2 bases, with 15 bases between. CDR3 coding DNA: TGTGCCAGCAGCTTAGGGGGAGGATTTTTAGCCTACGAGCAGTACTTC. Its translation is CASSLGGGFLAYEQYF.

On this clonotype itself: Germline is not matched at one junction end, which may reflect a read error. The chain couples TRBV20-1 to TRBJ1-3; possibly TRBD1 for D (5 bases). The CDR3 is 13 amino acids. Germline CDR1 DFQATT, CDR2 SNEGSKA (reference sequence). The chain's CDR3 is CSASWGNGNTIYF. The CDR3 nucleotides read TGCAGTGCTAGTTGGGGGAATGGAAACACTATATATTTT.

This clonotype was counted many times. This chain links TRBV5-1 with TRBJ1-1, with a possible D match to TRBD1 (6 bases). Trimming removed 0 bases from V and 6 bases from J, with 9 bases in between. The length of the CDR3 is 13 residues. Per germline, CDR1 SGHRS and CDR2 YFSETQ. The CDR3 loop is CASSLAGDSEAFF. The CDR3 DNA reads as TGCGCCAGCAGCTTGGCAGGGGATTCTGAAGCTTTCTTT. Looking up the rest from reference TRBV5-1 and TRBJ1-1 gives the full variable domain: KAGVTQTPRYLIKTRGQQVTLSCSPISGHRSVSWYQQTPGQGLQFLFEYFSETQRNKGNFPGRFSGRQFSNSRSEMNVSTLELGDSALYLCASSLAGDSEAFFGQGTRLTVV.

V is TRBV5-1 and J is TRBJ2-5; D uncertain. There are 15 residues in the CDR3. V lost 0 bases and J 1 base, leaving 10 bases between the germline ends. CDR1 and CDR2 from the germline V gene are SGHRS and YFSETQ. CDR3 region: CASSLAAQTQETQYF. CDR3 coding DNA: TGCGCCAGCAGCTTGGCCGCCCAGACCCAAGAGACCCAGTACTTC. Combining the CDR3 with reference TRBV5-1 and TRBJ2-5 gives the whole variable domain KAGVTQTPRYLIKTRGQQVTLSCSPISGHRSVSWYQQTPGQGLQFLFEYFSETQRNKGNFPGRFSGRQFSNSRSEMNVSTLELGDSALYLCASSLAAQTQETQYFGPGTRLLVL.

The chain couples TRBV5-1 to TRBJ1-4; D may be TRBD1 (6 bases). Trimming cost V 2 bases and J 1 base, with 12 bases left between them. The CDR3 totals 16 residues. Germline V gene lookup returns CDR1 SGHRS and CDR2 YFSETQ. The CDR3 bases are TGCGCCAGCAGCTTACAGGGTCAGCAAACTAATGAAAAACTGTTTTTT. It specifies CASSLQGQQTNEKLFF.

This clonotype was seen more than once but under ten times. This chain connects TRBV7-9 to TRBJ2-3; TRBD2 agrees at 11 bases. The CDR3 sequence is 16 residues long. Germline V gives CDR1 SEHNR, CDR2 FQNEAQ (reference sequence). Trimming cost V 4 bases and J 0 bases; bases outside gene matches: 3. The CDR3 DNA sequence: TGTGCCAGCAGCTCTATAGCGGGGGGGAGCACAGATACGCAGTATTTT. This translates into CASSSIAGGSTDTQYF.

This chain links TRBV20-1 with TRBJ1-5, with 7 bases fitting TRBD1. The CDR3 is 16 residues long. V lost 0 bases to trimming and J lost 7 bases; unmatched junction nucleotides: 12. Germline loops: CDR1 DFQATT, CDR2 SNEGSKA (reference sequence). CDR3 loop: CSARDVQGEKWQPQHF. The CDR3, as DNA: TGCAGTGCTAGAGATGTGCAGGGGGAAAAATGGCAGCCCCAGCATTTT.

This clonotype showed up many times. The J gene is TRBJ2-5, the V gene TRBV29-1, with no clear D. The CDR3 extends over 10 amino acids. Looked up from germline, CDR1 is SQVTM and CDR2 is ANQGSEA. The V end lost 5 bases, the J end lost 4 bases, and 5 bases lay between the germline ends. For the CDR3, the DNA is TGCAGCGTTCTCCGAGAGACCCAGTACTTC. Translated: CSVLRETQYF. Looking up the rest from reference TRBV29-1 and TRBJ2-5 gives the full variable domain: SAVISQKPSRDICQRGTSLTIQCQVDSQVTMMFWYRQQPGQSLTLIATANQGSEATYESGFVIDKFPISRPNLTFSTLTVSNMSPEDSSIYLCSVLRETQYFGPGTRLLVL.

The genes are TRBV20-1 and TRBJ1-6; TRBD1 is a possible D gene (6 bases). Looked up from germline, CDR1 is DFQATT and CDR2 is SNEGSKA (reference sequence). The germline V and J ends were trimmed by 3 bases and 7 bases, with 10 bases remaining between them. This CDR3 has 13 amino acids. The CDR3 region has the DNA TGCAGTGCTAGGCCAGGGGTCAATTCACCCCTCCACTTT. Amino acid sequence: CSARPGVNSPLHF.

There are many counts of this clonotype. The chain uses TRBV7-8 and TRBJ2-7, with D maybe TRBD2 (5 bases). V was trimmed by 6 bases and J by 0 bases, leaving 12 bases between them. The CDR3 covers 14 residues. CDR1 and CDR2 (germline): SGHVS, FQNEAQ. CDR3 protein: CASRPTGNSYEQYF. In DNA, the CDR3 is TGTGCCAGCAGACCCACGGGAAACTCCTACGAGCAGTACTTC.

This rearrangement joins TRBV5-1 to TRBJ2-2; D might be TRBD1 (9 bases). This CDR3 spans 15 amino acids. Trimming took 5 bases from V and 9 from J, leaving 20 bases between them. Germline CDR1 and CDR2: SGHRS and YFSETQ. As DNA, the CDR3 is TGCGCCAGCAGAGGTAGCGGGACAGGGTTCCGGGAGCTGTTTTTT. Encoded protein: CASRGSGTGFRELFF. The full variable domain, completed using reference TRBV5-1 and TRBJ2-2, is KAGVTQTPRYLIKTRGQQVTLSCSPISGHRSVSWYQQTPGQGLQFLFEYFSETQRNKGNFPGRFSGRQFSNSRSEMNVSTLELGDSALYLCASRGSGTGFRELFFGEGSRLTVL.

In its sample, this clonotype was seen many times. The V and J genes are TRBV25-1 and TRBJ2-3; 14 bases line up with TRBD2. The CDR3 has 16 residues. V shed 3 bases and J 8 bases; nucleotides not matched to a gene: 7. Germline V lookup: CDR1 MGHDK, CDR2 SYGVNS. CDR3: CASSDGLAGGPGTQYF. CDR3 coding DNA: TGTGCCAGCAGTGATGGACTAGCGGGAGGTCCTGGTACGCAGTATTTT.

The chain links TRBV9 to TRBJ2-1; D ambiguous. Germline assignment: CDR1 SGDLS and CDR2 YYNGEE. The V end lost 4 bases, the J end lost 9 bases, and 20 bases lay between the germline ends. This CDR3 is built from 15 residues. For the CDR3, the DNA is TGTGCCAGCAGCCCCCGGTCGTATCGCGATACTGAGCAGTTCTTC. Translation: CASSPRSYRDTEQFF.

This clonotype was picked up a small number of times. In DNA form, the CDR3 reads TGCGCCAGCAGCCCACAACCGGGACTAGCGGCGAATGAGCAGTTCTTC. Translation gives CASSPQPGLAANEQFF. The V gene is TRBV4-3, the J gene TRBJ2-1; TRBD2 matches at 11 bases. J lost 7 bases, V lost 4 bases, and 9 bases had no gene match. From germline, CDR1 is LGHNA and CDR2 YSLEER. This CDR3 has 16 residues.

This clonotype has just a few counts. This rearrangement joins TRBV7-2 to TRBJ2-7; perhaps TRBD2 as D (5 bases). Germline CDR1 and CDR2: SGHTA and FQGNSA. The V gene lost 5 bases and the J gene lost 4 bases, with 12 bases spanning the gap. The CDR3 has 13 amino acids. The chain's CDR3 is CASSIPGLYEQYF. DNA for the CDR3: TGTGCCAGCAGCATCCCGGGATTGTACGAGCAGTACTTC.